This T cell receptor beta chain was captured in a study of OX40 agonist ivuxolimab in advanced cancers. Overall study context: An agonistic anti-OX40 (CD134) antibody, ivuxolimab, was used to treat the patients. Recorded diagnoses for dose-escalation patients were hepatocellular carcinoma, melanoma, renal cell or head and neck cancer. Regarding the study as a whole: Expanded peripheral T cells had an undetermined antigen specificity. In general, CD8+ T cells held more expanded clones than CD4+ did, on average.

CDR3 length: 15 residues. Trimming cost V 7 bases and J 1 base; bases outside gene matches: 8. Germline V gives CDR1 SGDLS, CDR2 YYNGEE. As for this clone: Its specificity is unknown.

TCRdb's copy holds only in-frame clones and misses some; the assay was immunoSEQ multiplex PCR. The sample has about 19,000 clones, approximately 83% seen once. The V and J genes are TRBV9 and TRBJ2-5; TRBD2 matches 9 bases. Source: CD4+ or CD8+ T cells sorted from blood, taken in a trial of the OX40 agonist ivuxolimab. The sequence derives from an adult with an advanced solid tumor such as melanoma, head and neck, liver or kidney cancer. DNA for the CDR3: TGTGCCAGCGGGCGGGCTAGCGGGGCCCAAGAGACCCAGTACTTC. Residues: CASGRASGAQETQYF.